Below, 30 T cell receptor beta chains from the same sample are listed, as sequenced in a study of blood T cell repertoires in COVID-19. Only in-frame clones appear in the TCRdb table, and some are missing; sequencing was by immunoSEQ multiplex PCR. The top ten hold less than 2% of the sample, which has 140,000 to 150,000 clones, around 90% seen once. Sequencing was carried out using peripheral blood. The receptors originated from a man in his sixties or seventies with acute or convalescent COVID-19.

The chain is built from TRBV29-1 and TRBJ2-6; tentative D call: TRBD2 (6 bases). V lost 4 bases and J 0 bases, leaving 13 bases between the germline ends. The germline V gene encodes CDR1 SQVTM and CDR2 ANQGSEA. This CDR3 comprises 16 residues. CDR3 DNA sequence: TGCAGCGTTGCGGGACTCCAAAGCTCTGGGGCCAACGTCCTGACTTTC. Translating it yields CSVAGLQSSGANVLTF. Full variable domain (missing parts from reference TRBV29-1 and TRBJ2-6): SAVISQKPSRDICQRGTSLTIQCQVDSQVTMMFWYRQQPGQSLTLIATANQGSEATYESGFVIDKFPISRPNLTFSTLTVSNMSPEDSSIYLCSVAGLQSSGANVLTFGAGSRLTVL.

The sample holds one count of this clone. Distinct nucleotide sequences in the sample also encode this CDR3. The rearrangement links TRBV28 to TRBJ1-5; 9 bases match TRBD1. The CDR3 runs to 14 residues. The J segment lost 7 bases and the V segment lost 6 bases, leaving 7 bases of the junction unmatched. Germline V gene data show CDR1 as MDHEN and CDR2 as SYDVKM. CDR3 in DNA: TGTGCCAGCAGCCCGGGACAGGGTGACCAGCCCCAGCATTTT. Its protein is CASSPGQGDQPQHF.

This chain's CDR3 is CASSKDRGPANSYEQYF. The DNA for the CDR3 is TGTGCCAGCAGCAAAGATCGAGGGCCAGCTAACTCCTACGAGCAGTACTTC. The rearrangement links TRBV21-1 to TRBJ2-7; TRBD2 is the table's D call, not checked against the DNA. TRBV21-1 is tagged as a pseudogene. The CDR3 extends over 17 amino acids.

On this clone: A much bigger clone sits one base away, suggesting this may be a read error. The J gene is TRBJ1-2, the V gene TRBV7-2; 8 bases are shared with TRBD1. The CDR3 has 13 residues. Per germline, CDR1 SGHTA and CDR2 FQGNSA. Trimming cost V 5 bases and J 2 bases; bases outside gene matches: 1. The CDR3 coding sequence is TGTGCCAGCAGCCGGGACAGGAACTATGGCTACACCTTC. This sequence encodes CASSRDRNYGYTF.

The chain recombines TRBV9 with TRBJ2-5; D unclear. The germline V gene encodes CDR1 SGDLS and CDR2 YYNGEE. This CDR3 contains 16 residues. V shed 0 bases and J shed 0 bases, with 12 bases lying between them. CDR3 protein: CASSVGWATYQETQYF. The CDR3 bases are TGTGCCAGCAGCGTAGGGTGGGCGACGTACCAAGAGACCCAGTACTTC.

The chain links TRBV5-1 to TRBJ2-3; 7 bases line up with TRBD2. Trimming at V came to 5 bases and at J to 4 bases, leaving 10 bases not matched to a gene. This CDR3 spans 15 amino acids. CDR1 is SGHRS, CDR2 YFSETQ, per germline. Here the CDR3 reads CASRYSGILADTQYF. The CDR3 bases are TGCGCCAGCAGATACAGCGGGATACTCGCAGATACGCAGTATTTT. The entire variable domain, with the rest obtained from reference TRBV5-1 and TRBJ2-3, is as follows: KAGVTQTPRYLIKTRGQQVTLSCSPISGHRSVSWYQQTPGQGLQFLFEYFSETQRNKGNFPGRFSGRQFSNSRSEMNVSTLELGDSALYLCASRYSGILADTQYFGPGTRLTVL.

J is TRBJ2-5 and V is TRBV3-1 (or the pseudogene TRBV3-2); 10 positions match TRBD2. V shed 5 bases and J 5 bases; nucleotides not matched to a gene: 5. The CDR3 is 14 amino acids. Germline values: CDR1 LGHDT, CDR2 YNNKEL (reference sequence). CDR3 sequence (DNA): TGTGCCAGCAGCAGCGGGGGGGCCGGTGAGACCCAGTACTTC. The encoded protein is CASSSGGAGETQYF.

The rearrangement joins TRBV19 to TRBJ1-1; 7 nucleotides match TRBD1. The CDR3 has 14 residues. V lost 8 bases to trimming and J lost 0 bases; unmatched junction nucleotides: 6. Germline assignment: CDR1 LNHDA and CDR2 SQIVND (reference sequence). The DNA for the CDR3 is TGTGCCAGTGGCACGGGACAGATGAACACTGAAGCTTTCTTT. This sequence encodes CASGTGQMNTEAFF.

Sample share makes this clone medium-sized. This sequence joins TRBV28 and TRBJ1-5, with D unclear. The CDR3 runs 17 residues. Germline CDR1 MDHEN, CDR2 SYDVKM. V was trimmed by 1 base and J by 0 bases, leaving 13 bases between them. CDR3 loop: CASSLLSGGYSNQPQHF. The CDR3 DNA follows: TGTGCCAGCAGTTTATTGAGCGGAGGTTATAGCAATCAGCCCCAGCATTTT.

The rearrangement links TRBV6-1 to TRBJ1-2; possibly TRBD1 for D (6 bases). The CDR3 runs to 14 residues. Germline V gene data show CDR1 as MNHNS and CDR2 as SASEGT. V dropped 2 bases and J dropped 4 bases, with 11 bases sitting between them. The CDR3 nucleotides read TGTGCCAGCAGTGAAAGGGAGGGGGTCTATGGCTACACCTTC. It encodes CASSEREGVYGYTF.

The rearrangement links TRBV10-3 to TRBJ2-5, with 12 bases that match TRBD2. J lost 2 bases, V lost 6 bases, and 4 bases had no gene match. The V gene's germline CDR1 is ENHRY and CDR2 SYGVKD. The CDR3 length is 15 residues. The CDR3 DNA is TGTGCCATCAGCCGGACTAGCGGGATGCAAGAGACCCAGTACTTC. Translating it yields CAISRTSGMQETQYF.

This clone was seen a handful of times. CDR3 loop: CASSLQGTTYNEQFF. DNA of the CDR3: TGTGCCAGCAGCTTACAGGGAACCACCTACAATGAGCAGTTCTTC. The chain couples TRBV7-8 to TRBJ2-1; maybe TRBD1 (5 bases). Looked up from germline, CDR1 is SGHVS and CDR2 is FQNEAQ. CDR3 length: 15 amino acids. V was trimmed by 2 bases and J by 2 bases, leaving 10 bases between them.

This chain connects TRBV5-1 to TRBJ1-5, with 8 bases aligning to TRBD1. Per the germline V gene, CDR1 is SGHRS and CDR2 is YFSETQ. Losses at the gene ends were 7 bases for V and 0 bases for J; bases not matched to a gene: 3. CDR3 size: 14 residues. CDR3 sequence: CASSTGDSNQPQHF. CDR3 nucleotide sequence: TGCGCCAGCTCGACAGGGGATAGCAATCAGCCCCAGCATTTT. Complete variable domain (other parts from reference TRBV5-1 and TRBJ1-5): KAGVTQTPRYLIKTRGQQVTLSCSPISGHRSVSWYQQTPGQGLQFLFEYFSETQRNKGNFPGRFSGRQFSNSRSEMNVSTLELGDSALYLCASSTGDSNQPQHFGDGTRLSIL.

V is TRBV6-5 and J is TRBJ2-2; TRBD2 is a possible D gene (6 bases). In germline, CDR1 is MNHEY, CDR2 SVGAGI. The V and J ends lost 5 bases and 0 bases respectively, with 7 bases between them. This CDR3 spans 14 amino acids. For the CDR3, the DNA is TGTGCCAGCAGTCGGGACTCGAACACCGGGGAGCTGTTTTTT. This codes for CASSRDSNTGELFF.

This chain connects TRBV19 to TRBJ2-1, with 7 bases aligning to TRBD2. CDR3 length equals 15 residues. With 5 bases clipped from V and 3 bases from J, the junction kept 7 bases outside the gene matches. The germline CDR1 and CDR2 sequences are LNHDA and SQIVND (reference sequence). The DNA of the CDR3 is TGTGCCAGTAGTTCCGGGAGCGGGATCTACAATGAGCAGTTCTTC. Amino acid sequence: CASSSGSGIYNEQFF.

This CDR3 reads CASRRTGVGYGYTF. CDR3 DNA sequence: TGTGCCAGCAGGCGGACAGGGGTTGGCTATGGCTACACCTTC. The chain is built from TRBV27 and TRBJ1-2; the match to TRBD1 covers 9 bases. The CDR3 runs 14 residues. Per the germline V gene, CDR1 is MNHEY and CDR2 is SMNVEV (reference sequence). The V segment lost 6 bases and the J segment 4 bases; nucleotides outside the gene matches: 6.

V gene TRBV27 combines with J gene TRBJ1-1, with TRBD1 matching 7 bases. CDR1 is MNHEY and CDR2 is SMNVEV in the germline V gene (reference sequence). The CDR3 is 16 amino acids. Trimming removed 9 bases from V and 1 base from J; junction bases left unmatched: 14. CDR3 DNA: TGTGCCAGTTCGGACAGGAGGCGGTCTGGGAACACTGAAGCTTTCTTT. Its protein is CASSDRRRSGNTEAFF.

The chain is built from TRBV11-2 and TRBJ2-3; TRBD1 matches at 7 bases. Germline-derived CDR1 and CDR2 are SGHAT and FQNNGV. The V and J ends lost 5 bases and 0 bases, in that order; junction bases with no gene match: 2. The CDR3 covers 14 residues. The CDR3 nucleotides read TGTGCCAGCAGCCCGGGACAGAGCACAGATACGCAGTATTTT. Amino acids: CASSPGQSTDTQYF.

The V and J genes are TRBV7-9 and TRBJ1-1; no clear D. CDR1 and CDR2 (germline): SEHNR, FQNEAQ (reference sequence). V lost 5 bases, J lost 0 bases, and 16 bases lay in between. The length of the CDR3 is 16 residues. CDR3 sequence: CASSPKVYSLNTEAFF. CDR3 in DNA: TGTGCCAGCAGCCCAAAAGTGTACAGTTTGAACACTGAAGCTTTCTTT.

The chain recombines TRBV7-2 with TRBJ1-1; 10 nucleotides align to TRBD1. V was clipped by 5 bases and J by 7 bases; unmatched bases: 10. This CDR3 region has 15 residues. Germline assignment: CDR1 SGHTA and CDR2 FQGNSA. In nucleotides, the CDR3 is TGTGCCAGCAGCCGTACCCGGGACAGGGGCGGTGAAGCTTTCTTT. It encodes CASSRTRDRGGEAFF.

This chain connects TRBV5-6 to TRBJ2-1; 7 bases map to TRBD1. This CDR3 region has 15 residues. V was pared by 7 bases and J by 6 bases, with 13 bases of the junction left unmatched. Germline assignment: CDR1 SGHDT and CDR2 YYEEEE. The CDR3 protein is CASGARQGGSNEQFF. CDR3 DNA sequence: TGTGCCAGCGGGGCCCGACAGGGTGGAAGCAATGAGCAGTTCTTC.

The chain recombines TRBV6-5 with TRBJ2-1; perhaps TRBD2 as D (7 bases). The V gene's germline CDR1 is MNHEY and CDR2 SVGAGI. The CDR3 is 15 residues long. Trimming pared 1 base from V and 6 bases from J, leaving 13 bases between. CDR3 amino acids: CASSYWGGVGNEQFF. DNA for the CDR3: TGTGCCAGCAGTTACTGGGGGGGCGTTGGCAATGAGCAGTTCTTC.

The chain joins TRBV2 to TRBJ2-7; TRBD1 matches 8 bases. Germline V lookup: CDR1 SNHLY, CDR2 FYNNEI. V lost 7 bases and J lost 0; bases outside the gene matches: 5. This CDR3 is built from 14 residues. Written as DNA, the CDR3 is TGTGCCAGCACCCGGACAGGGAGCTCCTACGAGCAGTACTTC. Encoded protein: CASTRTGSSYEQYF.

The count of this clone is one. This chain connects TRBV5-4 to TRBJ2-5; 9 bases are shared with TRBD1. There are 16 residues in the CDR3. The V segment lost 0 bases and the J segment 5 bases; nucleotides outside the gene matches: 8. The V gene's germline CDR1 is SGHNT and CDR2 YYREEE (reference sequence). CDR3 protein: CASSLDPQGATETQYF. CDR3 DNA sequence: TGTGCCAGCAGCTTGGATCCACAGGGGGCAACGGAGACCCAGTACTTC.

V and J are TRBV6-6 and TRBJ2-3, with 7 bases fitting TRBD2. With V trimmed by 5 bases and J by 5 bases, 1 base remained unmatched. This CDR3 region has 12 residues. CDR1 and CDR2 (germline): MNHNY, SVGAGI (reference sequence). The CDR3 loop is CASSPGGDTQYF. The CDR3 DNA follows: TGTGCCAGCAGTCCGGGGGGAGATACGCAGTATTTT.

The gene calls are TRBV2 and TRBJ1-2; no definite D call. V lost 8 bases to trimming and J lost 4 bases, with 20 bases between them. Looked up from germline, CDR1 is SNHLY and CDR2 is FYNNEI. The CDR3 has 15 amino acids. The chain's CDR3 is CASVLRGEGTYGYTF. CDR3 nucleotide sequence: TGTGCCAGCGTCCTTCGAGGAGAAGGCACCTATGGCTACACCTTC.

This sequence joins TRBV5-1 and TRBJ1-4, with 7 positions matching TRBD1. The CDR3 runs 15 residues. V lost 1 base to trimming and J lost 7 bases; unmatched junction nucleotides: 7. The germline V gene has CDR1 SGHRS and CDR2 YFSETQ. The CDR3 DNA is TGCGCCAGCAGCTTGACAGGGGCGATATTTGAAAAACTGTTTTTT. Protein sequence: CASSLTGAIFEKLFF.

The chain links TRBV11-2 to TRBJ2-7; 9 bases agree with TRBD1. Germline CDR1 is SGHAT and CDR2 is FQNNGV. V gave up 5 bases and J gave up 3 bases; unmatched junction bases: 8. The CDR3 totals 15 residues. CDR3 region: CASSPGTGMNYEQYF. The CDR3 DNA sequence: TGTGCCAGCAGCCCCGGGACAGGGATGAACTACGAGCAGTACTTC.

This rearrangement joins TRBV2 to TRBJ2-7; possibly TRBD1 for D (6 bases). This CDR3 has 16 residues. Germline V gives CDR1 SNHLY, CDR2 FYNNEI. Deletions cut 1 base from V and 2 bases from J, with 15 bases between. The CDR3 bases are TGTGCCAGCAGTGAAGTGTTAGGAGCAGGGGCCTACGAGCAGTACTTC. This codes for CASSEVLGAGAYEQYF.

Here the CDR3 reads CASSQPGTDPYGYTF. In DNA, the CDR3 is TGTGCCAGCAGCCAGCCCGGGACAGACCCCTATGGCTACACCTTC. The chain links TRBV3-1 (or the pseudogene TRBV3-2) to TRBJ1-2; 7 bases map to TRBD1. Per germline, CDR1 LGHDT and CDR2 YNNKEL (reference sequence). The CDR3 runs 15 residues. Trimming cost V 3 bases and J 4 bases; bases outside gene matches: 8.